The 31 T cell receptor beta chains below come from one sample, sequenced in a study of vaccination effects on CD4 cells after COVID-19. The method was immunoSEQ multiplex PCR; TCRdb's version includes in-frame clones alone and lacks a portion of them. The data hold 15,000 to 20,000 clones, with about 76% observed a single time. ViraFEST used viral peptide pools to expand antigen-specific CD4+ T cells before sequencing. Subsequent to approximately 11 days of culture, CD4+ T cells were isolated. Every participant took two doses of the BNT162b2 or mRNA-1273 vaccine. These TCRs' antigens remain unknown. The sample in question was CD4+ T cells from PBMCs cultured with HCoV-NL63 spike peptides, obtained after COVID-19 vaccination. The origin of the receptors is a human donor who received a COVID-19 vaccine.

As DNA, the CDR3 is TGCGCCAGCAGCATAGCGGGATTCACAGATACGCAGTATTTT. Residues: CASSIAGFTDTQYF. V gene TRBV5-1 combines with J gene TRBJ2-3; 8 nucleotides agree with TRBD2. V lost 4 bases to trimming and J lost 2 bases; unmatched junction nucleotides: 3. Germline CDR1 SGHRS, CDR2 YFSETQ. This CDR3 comprises 14 residues.

The rearrangement uses TRBV19 and TRBJ1-6, with 9 bases that match TRBD1. This CDR3 spans 18 amino acids. Germline CDR1 LNHDA, CDR2 SQIVND (reference sequence). The ends lost 6 bases at V and 7 bases at J; junction bases unmatched: 16. The CDR3, as DNA: TGTGCCAGTAGCCCCCGCAGACAGGGGGTCGCAGGGAATTCACCCCTCCACTTT. This encodes CASSPRRQGVAGNSPLHF.

This clone was counted a single time. The V gene is TRBV7-9, the J gene TRBJ2-7, with 11 nucleotides matching TRBD1. This CDR3 region has 14 residues. Germline CDR1 and CDR2: SEHNR and FQNEAQ (reference sequence). V was pared by 3 bases and J by 9 bases, with 7 bases of the junction left unmatched. The CDR3 region is CASSLVTGTGGQYF. CDR3 nucleotide sequence: TGTGCCAGCAGCTTGGTGACCGGGACAGGGGGGCAGTACTTC.

In its sample, this clone was seen a few times. The chain is built from TRBV2 and TRBJ1-2; TRBD1 aligns across 9 bases. The CDR3 spans 14 residues. V lost 10 bases, J lost 4 bases, and 10 bases stayed unmatched. Germline CDR1 and CDR2: SNHLY and FYNNEI. The CDR3 is CAISRDRASYGYTF. CDR3 nucleotides: TGTGCCATTTCCCGGGACAGGGCCTCCTATGGCTACACCTTC.

The rearrangement uses TRBV5-8 and TRBJ1-5; D might be TRBD1 (6 bases). The germline CDR1 and CDR2 sequences are SGHTS and YDEGEE. The ends were cut back, 4 bases at V and 1 base at J, with 15 bases in the middle. The CDR3 covers 16 residues. This CDR3 is CASSPMRGKSNQPQHF. CDR3 nucleotide sequence: TGTGCCAGCAGCCCCATGAGGGGGAAAAGCAATCAGCCCCAGCATTTT.

This chain connects TRBV5-5 to TRBJ1-1; D possibly corresponds to TRBD1 (5 bases). Trimming took off 0 bases at V and 1 base at J, with 7 bases between the two ends. CDR3 length: 14 residues. Germline CDR1 is SGHKS and CDR2 is YYEKEE (reference sequence). The CDR3 DNA sequence: TGTGCCAGCAGCTTGGGGGGCTCGAACACTGAAGCTTTCTTT. Its translation: CASSLGGSNTEAFF.

The chain employs TRBV7-9 and TRBJ1-1, with unresolved D. Germline-derived CDR1 and CDR2 are SEHNR and FQNEAQ (reference sequence). The CDR3 totals 14 residues. V was pared by 2 bases and J by 1 base, with 8 bases between. CDR3 sequence (DNA): TGTGCCAGCAGCTTAAACATTGAGAACACTGAAGCTTTCTTT. This gives the protein CASSLNIENTEAFF.

This rearrangement joins TRBV30 to TRBJ1-2; D is unclear. CDR1 is GTSNPN and CDR2 is SVGIG in the germline V gene (reference sequence). Trimming took off 3 bases at V and 3 bases at J, with 8 bases between the two ends. The CDR3 loop spans 12 amino acids. This CDR3 reads CAWSFRHYGYTF. The CDR3 DNA reads as TGTGCCTGGAGCTTTCGACACTATGGCTACACCTTC.

This clone is classed as medium-sized. The gene calls are TRBV6-5 and TRBJ2-7; TRBD1 or TRBD2 may be the D gene (5 bases each). Deletions cut 8 bases from V and 1 base from J, with 18 bases between. Germline loops: CDR1 MNHEY, CDR2 SVGAGI. The CDR3 is made up of 15 amino acids. The CDR3 nucleotides read TGTGCCAGCCACCCCCTAGGGACCCCATCCTACGAGCAGTACTTC. Amino acids: CASHPLGTPSYEQYF.

The chain has TRBV24-1 and TRBJ1-5; no clear D. The germline V and J ends were trimmed by 9 bases and 0 bases, with 5 bases remaining between them. Germline V CDR1 and CDR2: KGHDR, SFDVKD. The length of the CDR3 is 12 residues. The CDR3 DNA reads as TGTGCCACCCTGGGTAGCAATCAGCCCCAGCATTTT. Protein sequence: CATLGSNQPQHF.

This clone was observed a few times. The chain links TRBV5-1 to TRBJ1-4; weak D call: TRBD1 (5 bases). This CDR3 contains 16 residues. The V gene's germline CDR1 is SGHRS and CDR2 YFSETQ. Trimming removed 4 bases at V and 2 bases at J, with 15 bases between. This CDR3 reads CASSLSGGDTNEKLFF. The CDR3 DNA reads as TGCGCCAGCAGCCTCTCTGGGGGGGACACTAATGAAAAACTGTTTTTT. Full variable domain (missing parts from reference TRBV5-1 and TRBJ1-4): KAGVTQTPRYLIKTRGQQVTLSCSPISGHRSVSWYQQTPGQGLQFLFEYFSETQRNKGNFPGRFSGRQFSNSRSEMNVSTLELGDSALYLCASSLSGGDTNEKLFFGSGTQLSVL.

The gene calls are TRBV7-2 and TRBJ1-1, with 10 bases aligning to TRBD1. The CDR3 loop spans 16 amino acids. The trim removed 1 base at V and 5 bases at J, leaving 7 bases unmatched. The germline gives CDR1 SGHTA, CDR2 FQGNSA. The CDR3 loop is CASSLVGTGAGTEAFF. In DNA, the CDR3 is TGTGCCAGCAGCTTAGTAGGGACAGGGGCGGGGACTGAAGCTTTCTTT.

The rearrangement joins TRBV7-8 to TRBJ1-2; 7 bases fit TRBD1. The J segment lost 2 bases and the V segment lost 5 bases, leaving 8 bases of the junction unmatched. CDR3 size: 15 residues. CDR1 is SGHVS, CDR2 FQNEAQ, per germline. CDR3 sequence reads: CASSLTTGLNYGYTF. In DNA, the CDR3 is TGTGCCAGCAGCCTGACGACAGGGTTGAACTATGGCTACACCTTC.

The chain joins TRBV3-1 (or the pseudogene TRBV3-2) to TRBJ1-2; the D gene is possibly TRBD1 (6 bases). V dropped 4 bases and J dropped 4 bases, with 10 bases sitting between them. This CDR3 comprises 13 residues. Germline V lookup: CDR1 LGHDT, CDR2 YNNKEL (reference sequence). CDR3 bases: TGTGCCAGCAGCCCGGACAGCCTCTATGGCTACACCTTC. Translated, it gives CASSPDSLYGYTF.

V gene TRBV18 combines with J gene TRBJ1-6; TRBD1 matches at 12 bases. Germline V gene data show CDR1 as KGHSH and CDR2 as LQKENI. The V segment lost 6 bases and the J segment 8 bases; nucleotides outside the gene matches: 5. This CDR3 is built from 15 residues. The CDR3: CASSLGQGADSPLHF. CDR3 nucleotides: TGTGCCAGCTCGCTGGGACAGGGGGCTGATTCACCCCTCCACTTT.

The chain carries TRBV6-5 and TRBJ1-6, with D perhaps matching TRBD1 (5 bases). This CDR3 comprises 14 residues. Germline V gene data show CDR1 as MNHEY and CDR2 as SVGAGI. Trimming took off 9 bases at V and 8 bases at J, with 17 bases between the two ends. CDR3 in DNA: TGTGCCAGTTTCCGGGACCTTGGAGATTCACCCCTCCACTTT. This encodes CASFRDLGDSPLHF.

The chain links TRBV15 to TRBJ1-4; D ambiguous. Between the trimmed V and J ends, which lost 0 bases and 4 bases, there was a span of 9 bases. The CDR3 consists of 15 residues. CDR1 is LNHNV and CDR2 is YYDKDF in the germline V gene (reference sequence). The CDR3 region has the DNA TGTGCCACCAGCAGAGATCGGGCAGTTAATGAAAAACTGTTTTTT. This codes for CATSRDRAVNEKLFF.

The chain uses TRBV6-1 and TRBJ1-5, with 8 bases matching TRBD1. Germline values: CDR1 MNHNS, CDR2 SASEGT. The CDR3 sequence is 15 residues long. Trimming removed 3 bases from V and 4 bases from J; junction bases left unmatched: 5. The CDR3 is CASSEYQGANQPQHF. DNA of the CDR3: TGTGCCAGCAGTGAGTATCAGGGGGCGAATCAGCCCCAGCATTTT.

The DNA for the CDR3 is TGTGCCAGCAGCTTAGAGTCTATAGTCGGGGAGCTGTTTTTT. This codes for CASSLESIVGELFF. The rearrangement uses TRBV7-9 and TRBJ2-2; no reliable D call. The CDR3 has 14 residues. Per the germline V gene, CDR1 is SEHNR and CDR2 is FQNEAQ (reference sequence). V lost 1 base and J lost 7, with 10 bases in between.

V gene TRBV7-9 combines with J gene TRBJ2-7; D is perhaps TRBD2 (6 bases). The length of the CDR3 is 13 residues. Germline assignment: CDR1 SEHNR and CDR2 FQNEAQ (reference sequence). Between the trimmed V and J ends, which lost 5 bases and 3 bases, there was a span of 11 bases. CDR3 amino acids: CASSPSEYYEQYF. CDR3 sequence (DNA): TGTGCCAGCAGCCCTAGCGAATACTACGAGCAGTACTTC.

V gene TRBV28 combines with J gene TRBJ1-6; perhaps TRBD1 as D (5 bases). V was trimmed by 7 bases and J by 10 bases, leaving 14 bases between them. Looked up from germline, CDR1 is MDHEN and CDR2 is SYDVKM. CDR3 length: 13 residues. In nucleotides, the CDR3 is TGTGCCAGCACCCAAAGCAGGGACTCACCCCTCCACTTT. It specifies CASTQSRDSPLHF.

V and J are TRBV30 and TRBJ2-7; D unclear. V lost 5 bases and J 3 bases, leaving 8 bases between the germline ends. Germline V gene sequence: CDR1 GTSNPN, CDR2 SVGIG (reference sequence). The length of the CDR3 is 11 residues. The CDR3 DNA is TGTGCCTGGGGTTTGGGCTACGAGCAGTACTTC. This gives the protein CAWGLGYEQYF.

The V gene is TRBV30, the J gene TRBJ1-1; D gene unclear. The germline V gene encodes CDR1 GTSNPN and CDR2 SVGIG (reference sequence). The CDR3 runs 11 residues. V was clipped by 2 bases and J by 8 bases, with 9 bases between them. Written as DNA, the CDR3 is TGTGCCTGGAGTAGTCTAGGGGAAGCTTTCTTT. This codes for CAWSSLGEAFF.

This chain joins TRBV30 and TRBJ1-1; 8 bases match TRBD1. The CDR3 contains 15 residues. V dropped 3 bases and J dropped 1; count of bases not matched to a gene: 7. Per the germline V gene, CDR1 is GTSNPN and CDR2 is SVGIG (reference sequence). The CDR3 DNA reads TGTGCCTGGAGCGTCAGGGGGCTAAGGAACACTGAAGCTTTCTTT. Protein product: CAWSVRGLRNTEAFF.

This clone has more than one count but fewer than ten. The chain recombines TRBV5-1 with TRBJ1-5; the D gene is possibly TRBD1 (6 bases). The V gene lost 0 bases and the J gene lost 2 bases, with 12 bases spanning the gap. The V gene's germline CDR1 is SGHRS and CDR2 YFSETQ. The CDR3 extends over 16 amino acids. CDR3 in DNA: TGCGCCAGCAGCTTGGCATGGCGGGGGCGCAATCAGCCCCAGCATTTT. Translating it yields CASSLAWRGRNQPQHF. Supplemented by reference TRBV5-1 and TRBJ1-5, the full variable domain reads KAGVTQTPRYLIKTRGQQVTLSCSPISGHRSVSWYQQTPGQGLQFLFEYFSETQRNKGNFPGRFSGRQFSNSRSEMNVSTLELGDSALYLCASSLAWRGRNQPQHFGDGTRLSIL.

This sequence joins TRBV30 and TRBJ1-1; no clear D gene. Germline values: CDR1 GTSNPN, CDR2 SVGIG (reference sequence). This CDR3 is built from 13 residues. V lost 0 bases and J 0 bases, leaving 5 bases between the germline ends. The CDR3 spells CAWSVGMNTEAFF. CDR3 nucleotide sequence: TGTGCCTGGAGTGTAGGCATGAACACTGAAGCTTTCTTT.

The DNA of the CDR3 is TGCGCCAGCAGACCTGACAGGTACGATGGCTACACCTTC. This gives the protein CASRPDRYDGYTF. The chain carries TRBV5-1 and TRBJ1-2; TRBD1 might be the D (6 bases). The CDR3 runs to 13 residues. V shed 5 bases and J shed 6 bases, with 14 bases lying between them. Germline lookup yields CDR1 SGHRS and CDR2 YFSETQ.

This clone showed up just a few times. This chain links TRBV4-1 with TRBJ2-3; 12 bases line up with TRBD2. V was clipped by 1 base and J by 5 bases; unmatched bases: 10. CDR1 is MGHRA and CDR2 is YSYEKL in the germline V gene. The CDR3 spans 18 residues. The DNA for the CDR3 is TGCGCCAGCAGCCAAGGTGGGCTAGCGGGGGGGCGGGGAGATACGCAGTATTTT. Amino acids: CASSQGGLAGGRGDTQYF.

The chain is built from TRBV5-1 and TRBJ2-3, with D perhaps TRBD2 (5 bases). Looked up from germline, CDR1 is SGHRS and CDR2 is YFSETQ. The CDR3 loop spans 15 amino acids. The germline V and J ends were trimmed by 3 bases and 5 bases, with 16 bases remaining between them. In nucleotides, the CDR3 is TGCGCCAGCAGCTCAGGACGCCTAGGAGGAGATACGCAGTATTTT. It codes for CASSSGRLGGDTQYF.

The J gene is TRBJ1-2, the V gene TRBV30, with D possibly TRBD1 on 6 matching bases. Germline CDR1 is GTSNPN and CDR2 is SVGIG (reference sequence). V gave up 8 bases and J gave up 7 bases, with 11 bases separating them. The CDR3 sequence is 10 residues long. CDR3 in DNA: TGTGCCGGGGGGACATCTGGCTACACCTTC. This encodes CAGGTSGYTF.

The chain carries TRBV9 and TRBJ2-1, with TRBD2 matching over 10 bases. Trimming removed 4 bases from V and 1 base from J; junction bases left unmatched: 8. The CDR3 is 17 residues long. Germline V gene sequence: CDR1 SGDLS, CDR2 YYNGEE. CDR3 amino acids: CASSLELLAGSYNEQFF. The CDR3 bases are TGTGCCAGCAGCCTCGAACTACTAGCGGGATCCTACAATGAGCAGTTCTTC.